This T cell receptor (beta chain) was sequenced during a study of T-cell reconstitution after alpha-beta-depleted transplantation in children. Broader study findings: A year had passed since transplant, and T-cell counts and diversity by then came mostly from newly produced T cells. Where some patients showed high TCRbeta diversity at day 60, it came from recipient T cells and thymic progenitors that had survived. Alpha-beta T cells present about two months after transplant were reported to originate from several hundred expanded graft clones.

The V gene lost 3 bases and the J gene lost 2 bases, with 29 bases spanning the gap. CDR3 size: 20 residues. The germline CDR1 and CDR2 sequences are DFQATT and SNEGSKA (reference sequence). It was with unique molecular identifiers that the TCRbeta library was prepared. In TCRdb, the PCR reads were re-called with MiXCR into one record per CDR3 protein. Among about 980,000 distinct CDR3 sequences listed, around 30% were seen once. With respect to this clonotype: What it recognizes is unknown.

The TCR originated in a boy younger than two who had a stem cell transplant for SCID, so the T cells may come from the graft donor. Sequenced material: PBMCs, mostly from graft donor cells, taken 360 days after TCRalphabeta/CD19-depleted stem cell transplant. The V and J genes are TRBV20-1 and TRBJ2-1; the D gene could be TRBD1 or TRBD2 (5 bases each). The CDR3 reads CSASALDYRWGLGPYNEQFF. The DNA of the CDR3 is TGCAGTGCTAGCGCGCTTGACTACCGCTGGGGGTTGGGCCCCTACAATGAGCAGTTCTTC.